This TCR beta chain was documented in a study of chemoradiotherapy in HPV16-positive cancers. Study context: Functional T-cell assays on a couple of HPV16-positive patients' cells defined candidate HPV-specific clones and common TCR motifs.

Concerning this clone: Its antigen remains unknown. An end of the junction differs from the germline gene, which may be a read error.

CDR1 and CDR2 (germline): LNHDA, SQIVND (reference sequence). The CDR3 is made up of 14 amino acids. Profiling relied on immunoSEQ multiplex PCR, and the TCRdb table lists in-frame clones only, not all of them. The sample includes approximately 13,000 clones, 65% to 75% of them seen just once. Overall study results and limits: In HPV16-positive patients, HPV-responsive T-cell expansion tracked better recurrence-free survival. During treatment, candidate HPV-specific clones and E7-related motifs expanded in tumor.

This rearrangement joins TRBV19 to TRBJ1-4; D call uncertain. Sampling was conducted from a patient who underwent chemoradiotherapy. The sequence derives from a human donor with HPV-associated anogenital cancer. CDR3 sequence reads: CASSIRVGTAPASF. As DNA, the CDR3 is TGTGCCAGTAGTATAAGGGTTGGAACAGCTCCGGCTTCTTTT. Complete variable domain (other parts from reference TRBV19 and TRBJ1-4): DGGITQSPKYLFRKEGQNVTLSCEQNLNHDAMYWYRQDPGQGLRLIYYSQIVNDFQKGDIAEGYSVSREKKESFPLTVTSAQKNPTAFYLCASSIRVGTAPASFGSGTQLSVL.